The present T cell receptor (beta chain) was sequenced within a study of OX40 agonist ivuxolimab in advanced cancers. Overall study context: Patients took ivuxolimab, an agonistic anti-OX40 (CD134) antibody. Having had anti-PD-1, anti-PD-L1 or anti-CTLA-4 therapy before was allowed, and about 40% had some.

Profiling relied on immunoSEQ multiplex PCR, and the TCRdb table lists in-frame clones only, not all of them. The profile covers about 71,000 clones, with 94% appearing a single time and roughly 14% taken by the ten largest. The sequencing used CD4+ or CD8+ T cells sorted from blood, collected in a trial of the OX40 agonist ivuxolimab. The clonotype was recovered from an adult with an advanced solid tumor such as melanoma, head and neck, liver or kidney cancer.

The CDR3 nucleotides read TGTGCCAGCAGCTCCGAAGGGGTAGAGACCCAGTACTTC. Amino acids: CASSSEGVETQYF. The chain carries TRBV9 and TRBJ2-5, with D perhaps TRBD1 (5 bases). The germline V gene has CDR1 SGDLS and CDR2 YYNGEE. This CDR3 has 13 residues. V was shortened by 4 bases and J by 4 bases, with 11 bases between the two germline ends.